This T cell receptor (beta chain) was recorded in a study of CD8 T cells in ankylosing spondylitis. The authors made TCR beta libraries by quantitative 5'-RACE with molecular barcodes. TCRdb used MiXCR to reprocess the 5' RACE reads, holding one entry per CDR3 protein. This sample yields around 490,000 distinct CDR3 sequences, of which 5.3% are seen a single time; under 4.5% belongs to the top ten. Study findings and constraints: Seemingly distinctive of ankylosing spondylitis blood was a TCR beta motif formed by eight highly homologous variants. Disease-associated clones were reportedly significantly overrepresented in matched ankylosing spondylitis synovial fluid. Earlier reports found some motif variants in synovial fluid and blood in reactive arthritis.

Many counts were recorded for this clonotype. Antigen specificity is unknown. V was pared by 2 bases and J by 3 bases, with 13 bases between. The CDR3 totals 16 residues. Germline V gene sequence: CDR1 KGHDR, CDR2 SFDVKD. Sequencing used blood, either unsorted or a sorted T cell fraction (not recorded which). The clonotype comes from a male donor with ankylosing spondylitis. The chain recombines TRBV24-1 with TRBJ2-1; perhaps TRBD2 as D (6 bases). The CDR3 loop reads CATSDSDSGDYNEQFF. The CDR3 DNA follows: TGTGCCACCAGTGATTCTGATAGCGGAGACTACAATGAGCAGTTCTTC.